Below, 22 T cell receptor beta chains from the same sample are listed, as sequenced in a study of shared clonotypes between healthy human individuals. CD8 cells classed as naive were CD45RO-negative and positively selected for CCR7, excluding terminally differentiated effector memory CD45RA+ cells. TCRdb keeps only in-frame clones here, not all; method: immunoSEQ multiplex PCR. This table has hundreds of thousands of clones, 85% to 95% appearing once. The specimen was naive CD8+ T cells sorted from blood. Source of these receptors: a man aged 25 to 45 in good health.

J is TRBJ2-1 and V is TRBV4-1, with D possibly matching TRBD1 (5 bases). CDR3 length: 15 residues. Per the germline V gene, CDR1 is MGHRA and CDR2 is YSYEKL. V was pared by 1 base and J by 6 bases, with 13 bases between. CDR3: CASSQVAQGPNEQFF. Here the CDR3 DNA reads TGCGCCAGCAGCCAAGTGGCTCAGGGCCCCAATGAGCAGTTCTTC.

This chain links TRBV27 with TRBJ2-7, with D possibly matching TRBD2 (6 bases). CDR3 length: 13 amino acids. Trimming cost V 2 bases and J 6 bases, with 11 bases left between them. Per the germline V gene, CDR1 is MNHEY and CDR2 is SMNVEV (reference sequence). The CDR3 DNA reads TGTGCCAGCAGTTTAACTAGCCTAGGCGAGCAGTACTTC. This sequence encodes CASSLTSLGEQYF.

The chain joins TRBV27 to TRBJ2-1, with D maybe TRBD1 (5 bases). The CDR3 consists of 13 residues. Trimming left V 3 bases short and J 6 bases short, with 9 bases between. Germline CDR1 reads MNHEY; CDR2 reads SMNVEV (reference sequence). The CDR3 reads CASSFQGLNEQFF. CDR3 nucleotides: TGTGCCAGCAGTTTCCAGGGTCTCAATGAGCAGTTCTTC.

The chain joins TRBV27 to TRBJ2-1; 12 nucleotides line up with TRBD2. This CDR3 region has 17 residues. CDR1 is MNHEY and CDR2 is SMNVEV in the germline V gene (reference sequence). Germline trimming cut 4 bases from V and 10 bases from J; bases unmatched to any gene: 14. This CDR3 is CASSWALAGGRGEEQFF. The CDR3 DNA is TGTGCCAGCAGTTGGGCTCTAGCGGGAGGGCGTGGGGAGGAGCAGTTCTTC.

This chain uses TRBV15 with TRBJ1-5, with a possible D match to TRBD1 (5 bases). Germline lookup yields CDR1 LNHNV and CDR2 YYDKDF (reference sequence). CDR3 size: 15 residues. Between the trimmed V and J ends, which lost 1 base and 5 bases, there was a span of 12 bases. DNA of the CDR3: TGTGCCACCAGCAGAGCCCCGGGCAGGGATCAGCCCCAGCATTTT. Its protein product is CATSRAPGRDQPQHF. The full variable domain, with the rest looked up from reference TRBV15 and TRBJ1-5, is DAMVIQNPRYQVTQFGKPVTLSCSQTLNHNVMYWYQQKSSQAPKLLFHYYDKDFNNEADTPDNFQSRRPNTSFCFLDIRSPGLGDTAMYLCATSRAPGRDQPQHFGDGTRLSIL.

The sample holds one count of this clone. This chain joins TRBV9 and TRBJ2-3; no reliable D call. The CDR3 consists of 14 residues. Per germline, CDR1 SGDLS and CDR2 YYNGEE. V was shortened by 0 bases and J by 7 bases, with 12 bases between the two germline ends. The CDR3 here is CASSVGLGINTQYF. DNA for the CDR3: TGTGCCAGCAGCGTAGGTCTAGGGATAAATACGCAGTATTTT.

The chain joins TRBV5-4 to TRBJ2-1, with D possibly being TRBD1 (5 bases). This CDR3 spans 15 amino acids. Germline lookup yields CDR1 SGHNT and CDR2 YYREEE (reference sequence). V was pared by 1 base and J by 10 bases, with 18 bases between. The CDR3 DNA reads TGTGCCAGCAGCTTGCTTGGTCCTAACAGGCAGGAGCAGTTCTTC. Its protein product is CASSLLGPNRQEQFF.

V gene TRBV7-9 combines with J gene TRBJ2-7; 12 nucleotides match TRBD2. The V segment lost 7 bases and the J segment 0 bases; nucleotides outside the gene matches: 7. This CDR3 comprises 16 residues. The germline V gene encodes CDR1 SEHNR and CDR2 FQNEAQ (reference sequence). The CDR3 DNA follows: TGTGCCAGCACCCAGGGGACTAGCGGGCACTCCTACGAGCAGTACTTC. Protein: CASTQGTSGHSYEQYF.

CDR3 sequence: CASSFFGTGPKYGYTF. The CDR3 DNA sequence: TGTGCCAGCAGTTTTTTCGGGACAGGTCCAAAATATGGCTACACCTTC. V usage is TRBV28 and J usage is TRBJ1-2; TRBD1 matches at 8 bases. The length of the CDR3 is 16 residues. CDR1 MDHEN and CDR2 SYDVKM come from the germline V gene. J gave up 5 bases and V 3 bases, and 11 bases lay outside the gene matches.

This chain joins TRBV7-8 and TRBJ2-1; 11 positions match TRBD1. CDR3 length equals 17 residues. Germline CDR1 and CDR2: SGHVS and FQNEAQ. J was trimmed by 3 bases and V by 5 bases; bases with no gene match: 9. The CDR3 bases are TGTGCCAGCAGCCAGGGCCCGGGACAGGGGGACTACAATGAGCAGTTCTTC. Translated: CASSQGPGQGDYNEQFF.

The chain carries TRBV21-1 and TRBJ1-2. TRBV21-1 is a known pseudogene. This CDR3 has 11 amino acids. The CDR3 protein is CASRPNLRYTF. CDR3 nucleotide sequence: TGTGCCAGCAGGCCTAACCTTCGGTACACCTTC.

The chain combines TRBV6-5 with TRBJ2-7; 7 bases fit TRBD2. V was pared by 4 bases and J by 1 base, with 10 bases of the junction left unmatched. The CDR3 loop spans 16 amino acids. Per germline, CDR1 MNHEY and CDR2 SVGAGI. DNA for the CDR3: TGTGCCAGCAGTTCCTCGCGGGGGTTAGCGTCCTACGAGCAGTACTTC. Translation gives CASSSSRGLASYEQYF.

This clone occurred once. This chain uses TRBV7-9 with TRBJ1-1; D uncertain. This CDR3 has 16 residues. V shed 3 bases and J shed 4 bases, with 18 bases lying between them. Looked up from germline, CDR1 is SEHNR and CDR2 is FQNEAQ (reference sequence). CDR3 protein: CASSFAMAVRVTEAFF. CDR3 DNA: TGTGCCAGCAGCTTTGCAATGGCAGTAAGAGTCACTGAAGCTTTCTTT.

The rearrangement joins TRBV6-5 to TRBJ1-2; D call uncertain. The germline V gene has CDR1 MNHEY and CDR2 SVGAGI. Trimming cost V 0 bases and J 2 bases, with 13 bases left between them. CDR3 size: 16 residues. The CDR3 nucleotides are TGTGCCAGCAGTTACTCGTCACCCCCCAGGAACTATGGCTACACCTTC. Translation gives CASSYSSPPRNYGYTF.

The CDR3 is CASSLSLVQHTEAFF. The CDR3 coding sequence is TGTGCCAGCAGTTTATCTTTGGTGCAGCACACTGAAGCTTTCTTT. This chain connects TRBV28 to TRBJ1-1; D gene ambiguous. The CDR3 consists of 15 residues. CDR1 is MDHEN and CDR2 is SYDVKM in the germline V gene. V gave up 1 base and J gave up 3 bases, with 12 bases separating them.

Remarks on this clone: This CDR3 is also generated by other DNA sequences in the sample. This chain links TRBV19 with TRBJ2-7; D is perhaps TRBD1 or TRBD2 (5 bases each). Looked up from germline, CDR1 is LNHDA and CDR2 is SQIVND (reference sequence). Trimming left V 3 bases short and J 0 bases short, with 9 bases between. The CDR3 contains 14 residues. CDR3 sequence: CASSITGGSYEQYF. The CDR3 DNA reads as TGTGCCAGTAGTATCACAGGAGGCTCCTACGAGCAGTACTTC. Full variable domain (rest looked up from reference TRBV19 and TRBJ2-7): DGGITQSPKYLFRKEGQNVTLSCEQNLNHDAMYWYRQDPGQGLRLIYYSQIVNDFQKGDIAEGYSVSREKKESFPLTVTSAQKNPTAFYLCASSITGGSYEQYFGPGTRLTVT.

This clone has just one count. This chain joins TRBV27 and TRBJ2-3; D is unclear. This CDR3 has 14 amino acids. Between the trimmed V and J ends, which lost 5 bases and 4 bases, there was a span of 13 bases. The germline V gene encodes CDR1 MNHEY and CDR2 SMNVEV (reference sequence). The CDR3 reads CASSLLDGADTQYF. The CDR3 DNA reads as TGTGCCAGCAGTCTATTGGACGGTGCAGATACGCAGTATTTT.

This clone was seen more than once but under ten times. CDR3 protein: CASSPVGPLSYTF. CDR3 bases: TGTGCCAGTAGTCCCGTAGGACCTCTGAGCTACACCTTC. V is TRBV19 and J is TRBJ1-2, with D uncertain. The CDR3 has 13 amino acids. The germline V gene has CDR1 LNHDA and CDR2 SQIVND (reference sequence). V shed 5 bases and J shed 9 bases, with 16 bases lying between them.

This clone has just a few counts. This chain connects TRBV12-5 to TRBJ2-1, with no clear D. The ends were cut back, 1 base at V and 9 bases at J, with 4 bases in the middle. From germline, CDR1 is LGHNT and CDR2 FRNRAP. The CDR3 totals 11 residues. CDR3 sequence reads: CASGLGIEQFF. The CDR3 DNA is TGTGCTAGTGGTTTGGGGATTGAGCAGTTCTTC.

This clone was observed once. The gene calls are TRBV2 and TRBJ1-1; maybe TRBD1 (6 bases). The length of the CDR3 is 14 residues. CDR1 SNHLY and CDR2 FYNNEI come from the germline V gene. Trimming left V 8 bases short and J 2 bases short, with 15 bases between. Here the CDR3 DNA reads TGTGCCAGCGGGTGGTGGGGGGCTAACACTGAAGCTTTCTTT. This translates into CASGWWGANTEAFF.

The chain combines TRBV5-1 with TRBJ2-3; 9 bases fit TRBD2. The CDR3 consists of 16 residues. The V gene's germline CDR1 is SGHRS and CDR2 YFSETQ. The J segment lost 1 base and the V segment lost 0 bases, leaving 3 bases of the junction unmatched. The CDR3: CASSLGIAGGTDTQYF. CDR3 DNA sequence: TGCGCCAGCAGCTTGGGAATAGCGGGAGGCACAGATACGCAGTATTTT.

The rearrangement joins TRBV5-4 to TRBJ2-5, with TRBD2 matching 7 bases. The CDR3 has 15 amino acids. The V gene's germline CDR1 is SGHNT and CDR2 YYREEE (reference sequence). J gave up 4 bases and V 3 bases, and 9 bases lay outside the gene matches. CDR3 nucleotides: TGTGCCAGCAGCTCGGCGAGCGGGATGGCAGAGACCCAGTACTTC. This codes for CASSSASGMAETQYF.